The clone carrying this T cell receptor (beta chain) was counted between two and nine times. Its antigen is not identified. Its ends do not fully match the called genes, so a read error is possible. TCRdb processed the reads anew with MiXCR; each CDR3 protein has one entry. The sample yields approximately 1,000,000 distinct CDR3 sequences, around a third seen once. This entry comes from a study of T cell repertoires in cytomegalovirus infection. About the study: Well-studied HLA-B-restricted CMV epitopes were used in the study alongside recently identified HLA-C-restricted ones. Whole-study results and caveats: Summed frequency of shared TCR beta families picked out CMV carriers who also had the relevant HLA.

The CDR3 contains 18 residues. Germline V gives CDR1 MNHEY, CDR2 SMNVEV (reference sequence). The material sequenced was cultured CD8+ T cells from PBMCs, taken from culture after CMV antigen stimulation. The V and J genes are TRBV27 and TRBJ1-6, with a weak D call TRBD1 (6 bases). This clonotype was obtained from a human donor in good health (CMV status not recorded). Some clones in this sample may be carry-over from other donors' samples. The CDR3 loop is CASSLPSTGNSDNSPLHF. DNA for the CDR3: TGTGCCAGCAGTTTGCCCTCCACAGGGAACTCCGATAATTCACCCCTCCACTTT.